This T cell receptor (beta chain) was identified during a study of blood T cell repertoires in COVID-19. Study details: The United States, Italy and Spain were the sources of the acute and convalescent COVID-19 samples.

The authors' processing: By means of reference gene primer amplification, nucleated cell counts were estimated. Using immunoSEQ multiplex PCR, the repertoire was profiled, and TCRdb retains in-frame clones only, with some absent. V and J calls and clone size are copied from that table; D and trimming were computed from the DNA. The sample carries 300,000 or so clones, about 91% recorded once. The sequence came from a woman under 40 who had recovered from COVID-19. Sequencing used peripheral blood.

The CDR3 loop is CASSQEVTGAYEQYF. CDR3 DNA: TGCGCCAGCAGCCAAGAGGTAACAGGCGCCTACGAGCAGTACTTC. The V call is TRBV4-1, the J call TRBJ2-7, with D tentatively TRBD1 (5 bases). V lost 0 bases, J lost 2 bases, and 11 bases lay in between. The CDR3 spans 15 residues. CDR1 MGHRA and CDR2 YSYEKL come from the germline V gene.